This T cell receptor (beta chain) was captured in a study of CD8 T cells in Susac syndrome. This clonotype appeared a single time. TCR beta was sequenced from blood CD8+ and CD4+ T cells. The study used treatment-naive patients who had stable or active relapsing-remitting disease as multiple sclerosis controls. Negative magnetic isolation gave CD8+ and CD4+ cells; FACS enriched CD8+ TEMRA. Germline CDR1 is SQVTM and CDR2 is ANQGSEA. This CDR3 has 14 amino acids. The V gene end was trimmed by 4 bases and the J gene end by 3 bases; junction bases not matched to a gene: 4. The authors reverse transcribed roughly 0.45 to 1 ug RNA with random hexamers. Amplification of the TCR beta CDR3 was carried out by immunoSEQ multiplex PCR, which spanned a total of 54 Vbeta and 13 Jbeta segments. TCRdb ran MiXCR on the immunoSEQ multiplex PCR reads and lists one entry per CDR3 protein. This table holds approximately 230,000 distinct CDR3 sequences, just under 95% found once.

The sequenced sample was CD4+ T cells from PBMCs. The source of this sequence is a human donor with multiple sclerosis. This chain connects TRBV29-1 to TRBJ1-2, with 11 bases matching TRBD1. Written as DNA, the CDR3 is TGCAGCGTTGCCCGGGACAGGGGGTACTATGGCTACACCTTC. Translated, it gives CSVARDRGYYGYTF.